This TCR beta chain was captured in a study of cytomegalovirus exposure and HLA in healthy donors. PCR employed 60 Vbeta and 13 Jbeta primers. The assay was immunoSEQ multiplex PCR, and TCRdb's table has in-frame clones only and misses some. The sample lists over 150,000 clones, around 80% seen once, with about 4% in the top ten. The TCR was taken from a woman aged 55-69 years in good health and CMV-seropositive. The specimen sequenced was PBMCs.

CDR3 loop: CASSLQELADTQYF. CDR3 in DNA: TGCGCCAGCAGCTTACAGGAATTGGCAGATACGCAGTATTTT. The chain links TRBV5-1 to TRBJ2-3; D is possibly TRBD1 (5 bases). CDR3 length: 14 residues. Germline CDR1 is SGHRS and CDR2 is YFSETQ. With 2 bases removed from V and 4 bases from J, the gap between germline ends came to 11 bases.